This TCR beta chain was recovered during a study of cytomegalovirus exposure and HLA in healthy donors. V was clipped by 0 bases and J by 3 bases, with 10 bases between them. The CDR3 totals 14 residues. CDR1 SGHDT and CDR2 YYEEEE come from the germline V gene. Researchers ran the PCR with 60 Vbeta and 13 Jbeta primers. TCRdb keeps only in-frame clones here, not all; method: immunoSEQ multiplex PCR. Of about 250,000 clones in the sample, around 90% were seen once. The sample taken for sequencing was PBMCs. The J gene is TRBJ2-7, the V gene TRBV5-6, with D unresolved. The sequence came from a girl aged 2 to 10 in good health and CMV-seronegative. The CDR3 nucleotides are TGTGCCAGCAGCTTGGCGGTAGACATCTACGAGCAGTACTTC. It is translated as CASSLAVDIYEQYF.